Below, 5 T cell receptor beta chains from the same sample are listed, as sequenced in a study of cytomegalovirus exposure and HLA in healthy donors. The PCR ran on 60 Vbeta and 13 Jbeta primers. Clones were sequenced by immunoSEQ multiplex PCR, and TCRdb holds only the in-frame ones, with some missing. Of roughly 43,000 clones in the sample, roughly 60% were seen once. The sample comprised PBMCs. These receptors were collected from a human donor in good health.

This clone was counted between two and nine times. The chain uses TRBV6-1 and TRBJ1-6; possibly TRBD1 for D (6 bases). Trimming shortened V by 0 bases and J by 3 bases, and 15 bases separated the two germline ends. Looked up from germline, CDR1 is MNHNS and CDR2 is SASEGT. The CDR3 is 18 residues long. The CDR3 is CASSEAGAGVSYNSPLHF. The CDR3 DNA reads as TGTGCCAGCAGTGAAGCGGGGGCAGGGGTGAGCTATAATTCACCCCTCCACTTT.

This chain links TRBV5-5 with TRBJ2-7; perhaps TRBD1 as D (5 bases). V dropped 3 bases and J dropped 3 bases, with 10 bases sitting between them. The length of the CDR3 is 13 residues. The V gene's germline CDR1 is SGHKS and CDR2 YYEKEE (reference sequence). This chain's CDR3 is CASSYTDSYEQYF. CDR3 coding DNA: TGTGCCAGCAGCTATACTGACAGCTACGAGCAGTACTTC.

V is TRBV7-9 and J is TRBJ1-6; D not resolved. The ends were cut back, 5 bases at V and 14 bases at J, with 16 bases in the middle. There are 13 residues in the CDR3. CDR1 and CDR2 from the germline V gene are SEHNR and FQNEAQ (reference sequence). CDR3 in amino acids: CASSGLLAGALHF. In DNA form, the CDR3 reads TGTGCCAGCAGCGGACTTTTGGCGGGCGCCCTCCACTTT. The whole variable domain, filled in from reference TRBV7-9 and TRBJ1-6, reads DTGVSQNPRHKITKRGQNVTFRCDPISEHNRLYWYRQTLGQGPEFLTYFQNEAQLEKSRLLSDRFSAERPKGSFSTLEIQRTEQGDSAMYLCASSGLLAGALHFGNGTRLTVT.

CDR3: CASSDWDRGYYGYTF. DNA of the CDR3: TGTGCCAGCAGTGATTGGGACAGGGGTTACTATGGCTACACCTTC. The rearrangement uses TRBV6-1 and TRBJ1-2; 10 bases line up with TRBD1. The CDR3 is made up of 15 amino acids. Germline V CDR1 and CDR2: MNHNS, SASEGT. Trimming at V came to 3 bases and at J to 3 bases, leaving 4 bases not matched to a gene.

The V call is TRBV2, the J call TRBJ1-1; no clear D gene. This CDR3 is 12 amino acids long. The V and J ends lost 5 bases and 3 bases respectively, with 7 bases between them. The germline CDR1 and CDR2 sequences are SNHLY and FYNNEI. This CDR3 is CASSPLYTEAFF. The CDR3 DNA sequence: TGTGCCAGCAGTCCTTTATACACTGAAGCTTTCTTT. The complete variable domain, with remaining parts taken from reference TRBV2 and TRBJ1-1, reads EPEVTQTPSHQVTQMGQEVILRCVPISNHLYFYWYRQILGQKVEFLVSFYNNEISEKSEIFDDQFSVERPDGSNFTLKIRSTKLEDSAMYFCASSPLYTEAFFGQGTRLTVV.